These T cell receptor beta chains were read from a single sample in a study of shared clonotypes between healthy human individuals. Profiling relied on immunoSEQ multiplex PCR, and the TCRdb table lists in-frame clones only, not all of them. This sample has 600,000 to 750,000 clones, with about two thirds found just once. Sequencing was done on a sample of memory CD4+ T cells sorted from blood. The receptors derive from a woman aged 25-40 years in good health. Each CDR3 is given with its conserved first and last residue. Fields, in order: D gene, J gene, clone size, V gene, CDR3 DNA, CDR3 protein. The D gene is left open where the match is weak. Some rows mark clone size as missing; the rest say once, few, many or name a class of expanded clone.

d_call: NA; j_call: TRBJ2-7; clone_size: few; v_call: TRBV5-4; cdr3_nt: TGTGCCAGCAGCTTGGCCGGGGTCTACGAGCAGTACTTC; cdr3_aa: CASSLAGVYEQYF
d_call: NA; j_call: TRBJ1-6; clone_size: NA; v_call: TRBV2; cdr3_nt: TGTGCCAGCAGTCCAGATGGACAGAATTCACCCCTCCACTTT; cdr3_aa: CASSPDGQNSPLHF
d_call: NA; j_call: TRBJ1-2; clone_size: NA; v_call: TRBV29-1; cdr3_nt: TGCAGCGTTGAAGATCGTGTTCTACGTAGCTATGGCTACACCTTC; cdr3_aa: CSVEDRVLRSYGYTF
d_call: NA; j_call: TRBJ1-3; clone_size: NA; v_call: TRBV7-9; cdr3_nt: TGTGCCAGCAGCTTAGGCAGGGAAGGCGGAAACACCATATATTTT; cdr3_aa: CASSLGREGGNTIYF
d_call: TRBD2; j_call: TRBJ2-1; clone_size: NA; v_call: TRBV2; cdr3_nt: TGTGCCAGCAGGAGGGGTACTAGCGGGAGGATTGAGCAGTTCTTC; cdr3_aa: CASRRGTSGRIEQFF
d_call: NA; j_call: TRBJ1-2; clone_size: NA; v_call: TRBV4-2; cdr3_nt: TGTGCCAGCAGCCAGCCCGGTGTAGGGTTTGGGAGTGGCTACACCTTC; cdr3_aa: CASSQPGVGFGSGYTF
d_call: NA; j_call: TRBJ2-7; clone_size: few; v_call: TRBV6-5; cdr3_nt: TGTGCCAGCAGTAAAGGGGCATCCTACGAGCAGTACTTC; cdr3_aa: CASSKGASYEQYF
d_call: TRBD2; j_call: TRBJ2-3; clone_size: NA; v_call: TRBV19; cdr3_nt: TGTGCCAGCACTAGCGGGAGGTTCACAGATACGCAGTATTTT; cdr3_aa: CASTSGRFTDTQYF
d_call: NA; j_call: TRBJ2-3; clone_size: few; v_call: TRBV2; cdr3_nt: TGTGCCAGCAGCTCGGGGGAGCCCACAGATACGCAGTATTTT; cdr3_aa: CASSSGEPTDTQYF
d_call: NA; j_call: TRBJ2-5; clone_size: NA; v_call: TRBV18; cdr3_nt: TGTGCCAGCTCACCAGGAACAGCCCAAGAGACCCAGTACTTC; cdr3_aa: CASSPGTAQETQYF
d_call: TRBD2; j_call: TRBJ2-7; clone_size: few; v_call: TRBV4-1; cdr3_nt: TGCGCCAGCAGCCCCCGGGGTAGCGGGTCCACCTACGAGCAGTACTTC; cdr3_aa: CASSPRGSGSTYEQYF
d_call: NA; j_call: TRBJ1-5; clone_size: NA; v_call: TRBV19; cdr3_nt: TGTGCCAGTAGTCGGACGGGTGGGAGCAATCAGCCCCAGCATTTT; cdr3_aa: CASSRTGGSNQPQHF
d_call: TRBD1; j_call: TRBJ2-7; clone_size: NA; v_call: TRBV5-5; cdr3_nt: TGTGCCAGCAGAGCCCGGACAGGGGATAATTACGAGCAGTACTTC; cdr3_aa: CASRARTGDNYEQYF
d_call: NA; j_call: TRBJ2-1; clone_size: NA; v_call: TRBV11-2; cdr3_nt: TGTGCCAGCAGAAAAACAGCGCTCCTCTCCTACAATGAGCAGTTCTTC; cdr3_aa: CASRKTALLSYNEQFF
d_call: NA; j_call: TRBJ1-2; clone_size: NA; v_call: TRBV19; cdr3_nt: TGTGCCAGTACGCCCACCCTTATGGGTAGCTATGGCTACACCTTC; cdr3_aa: CASTPTLMGSYGYTF
d_call: TRBD1; j_call: TRBJ1-4; clone_size: NA; v_call: TRBV28; cdr3_nt: TGTGCCAGCAGTTCCCCGCACCCGACAGGGGTCGGAAAACTGTTTTTT; cdr3_aa: CASSSPHPTGVGKLFF
d_call: NA; j_call: TRBJ2-7; clone_size: NA; v_call: TRBV7-6; cdr3_nt: TGTGCCAGCAGCCACTTCCGGGACCGGCAGTACTTC; cdr3_aa: CASSHFRDRQYF
d_call: NA; j_call: TRBJ1-5; clone_size: few; v_call: TRBV27; cdr3_nt: TGTGCCAGCAGTTTGCTTAGTGGTCAGCCCCAGCATTTT; cdr3_aa: CASSLLSGQPQHF
d_call: NA; j_call: TRBJ2-7; clone_size: NA; v_call: TRBV4-1; cdr3_nt: TGCGCCAGCAGCCATCCCCACCCAACGGGAGCTTACTGGGAGCAGTACTTC; cdr3_aa: CASSHPHPTGAYWEQYF
d_call: TRBD1; j_call: TRBJ2-7; clone_size: NA; v_call: TRBV5-6; cdr3_nt: TGTGCCAGCAGCTTGCCGCGACAGGGTCCGAGGGAGCAGTACTTC; cdr3_aa: CASSLPRQGPREQYF
d_call: NA; j_call: TRBJ1-1; clone_size: few; v_call: TRBV27; cdr3_nt: TGTGCCAGCAGAGTAGGAGGGGCGAACACTGAAGCTTTCTTT; cdr3_aa: CASRVGGANTEAFF
d_call: TRBD2; j_call: TRBJ2-1; clone_size: NA; v_call: TRBV14; cdr3_nt: TGTGCCAGCAGCCAAGATTGGGCGGGAGTGACCTACAATGAGCAGTTCTTC; cdr3_aa: CASSQDWAGVTYNEQFF
d_call: NA; j_call: TRBJ2-7; clone_size: NA; v_call: TRBV7-9; cdr3_nt: TGTGCCAGCAGCTGGGACTGGAAGTCCTACGAGCAGTACTTC; cdr3_aa: CASSWDWKSYEQYF
d_call: NA; j_call: TRBJ1-3; clone_size: NA; v_call: TRBV5-1; cdr3_nt: TGCGCCAGCAGCTTGGTTTCGGGGACAAGAAACACCATATATTTT; cdr3_aa: CASSLVSGTRNTIYF
d_call: NA; j_call: TRBJ1-1; clone_size: once; v_call: TRBV19; cdr3_nt: TGTGCCAGTAGTATTATTTTCGGGGGGCGGACTGAAGCTTTCTTT; cdr3_aa: CASSIIFGGRTEAFF
d_call: NA; j_call: TRBJ1-1; clone_size: once; v_call: TRBV5-1; cdr3_nt: TGCGCCAGCAGCTTGGGACAGTGGACTATGAACACTGAAGCTTTCTTT; cdr3_aa: CASSLGQWTMNTEAFF
d_call: NA; j_call: TRBJ2-5; clone_size: NA; v_call: TRBV27; cdr3_nt: TGTGCCAGCAGTTTAAGGGTCCGGGGAGGTAACCAAGAGACCCAGTACTTC; cdr3_aa: CASSLRVRGGNQETQYF
d_call: NA; j_call: TRBJ1-4; clone_size: many; v_call: TRBV28; cdr3_nt: TGTGCCAGCAGTTTTGGCCAGGAAAAACTGTTTTTT; cdr3_aa: CASSFGQEKLFF
d_call: TRBD1; j_call: TRBJ2-7; clone_size: NA; v_call: TRBV28; cdr3_nt: TGTGCCAGCAGTTTAGGGGACAGGGAAGGCGAGCAGTACTTC; cdr3_aa: CASSLGDREGEQYF
d_call: TRBD1; j_call: TRBJ1-4; clone_size: NA; v_call: TRBV11-2; cdr3_nt: TGTGCCAGCAGCTCCAACAGGGACAGAGTTAATGAAAAACTGTTTTTT; cdr3_aa: CASSSNRDRVNEKLFF
d_call: NA; j_call: TRBJ2-1; clone_size: NA; v_call: TRBV2; cdr3_nt: TGTGCCACTTCAGGGGTAGCAGACAATGAGCAGTTCTTC; cdr3_aa: CATSGVADNEQFF
d_call: NA; j_call: TRBJ2-7; clone_size: NA; v_call: TRBV28; cdr3_nt: TGTGCCAGCGGGGATCCGGAGTATCTCGAGCAGTACTTC; cdr3_aa: CASGDPEYLEQYF
d_call: NA; j_call: TRBJ1-2; clone_size: NA; v_call: TRBV28; cdr3_nt: TGTGCCATCCACACGAGGGGGGCTAACTATGGCTACACCTTC; cdr3_aa: CAIHTRGANYGYTF
d_call: TRBD1; j_call: TRBJ2-5; clone_size: NA; v_call: TRBV4-1; cdr3_nt: TGCGCCAGCAGCCAGTCCGGGACAGGGGGCGTCGAGACCCAGTACTTC; cdr3_aa: CASSQSGTGGVETQYF
d_call: TRBD2; j_call: TRBJ2-1; clone_size: many; v_call: TRBV5-1; cdr3_nt: TGCGCCAGCAGCCCGCCTAGCGGGATTTACAATGAGCAGTTCTTC; cdr3_aa: CASSPPSGIYNEQFF
d_call: NA; j_call: TRBJ2-7; clone_size: many; v_call: TRBV7-4; cdr3_nt: TGTGCCAGCAGCTTAATCTCCTACGAGCAGTACTTC; cdr3_aa: CASSLISYEQYF
d_call: TRBD2; j_call: TRBJ2-3; clone_size: NA; v_call: TRBV30; cdr3_nt: TGTGCCTGGGAAGGGACTAGCGGTACAGATACGCAGTATTTT; cdr3_aa: CAWEGTSGTDTQYF
d_call: NA; j_call: TRBJ2-7; clone_size: many; v_call: TRBV11-2; cdr3_nt: TGTGCCAGCAGCCCGATCGAGGGGAATTCCTACGAGCAGTACTTC; cdr3_aa: CASSPIEGNSYEQYF
d_call: NA; j_call: TRBJ1-1; clone_size: many; v_call: TRBV7-2; cdr3_nt: TGTGCCAGCAGCCCGGGGGTAGGGACACACATGAACACTGAAGCTTTCTTT; cdr3_aa: CASSPGVGTHMNTEAFF
d_call: NA; j_call: TRBJ1-5; clone_size: NA; v_call: TRBV19; cdr3_nt: TGTGCCAGTAGTGTATACGTCGCTCAGCCCCAGCATTTT; cdr3_aa: CASSVYVAQPQHF
d_call: TRBD1; j_call: TRBJ1-4; clone_size: many; v_call: TRBV6-1; cdr3_nt: TGTGCCAGCAGTGATTTTAACAGGGGAAATGAAAAACTGTTTTTT; cdr3_aa: CASSDFNRGNEKLFF
d_call: NA; j_call: TRBJ2-3; clone_size: NA; v_call: TRBV7-8; cdr3_nt: TGTGCCAGCAGCTCGCCCCCCCCTTCAGATACGCAGTATTTT; cdr3_aa: CASSSPPPSDTQYF